These 28 T cell receptor beta chains originate from one sample sequenced in a study of T cells in Graves' hyperthyroidism and ophthalmopathy. The source material, RNA transcripts, was used to amplify TCR beta CDR3 regions. The primer set for the first-round RT-PCR of the TCR CDR3 was HTBI. Each CDR3 protein gets one entry after TCRdb re-called the multiplex PCR reads with MiXCR. The table lists fewer than 25,000 distinct CDR3 sequences, approximately 49% of them singletons, with about a quarter in the top ten. Sequencing was carried out using blood. The source is a woman between 35 and 50 years old with Graves' hyperthyroidism that later progressed to Graves' ophthalmopathy.

This clonotype showed up just a few times. V usage is TRBV15 and J usage is TRBJ1-2; no reliable D call. Germline V lookup: CDR1 LNHNV, CDR2 YYDKDF (reference sequence). The CDR3 contains 13 residues. The V end was cut by 1 base, the J end by 7 bases, with 10 bases between. The CDR3 DNA is TGTGCCACCAGCAGAGTGAATAAGGCTGGCTACACCTTC. Amino acids: CATSRVNKAGYTF. Using reference TRBV15 and TRBJ1-2 for the parts outside the CDR3, the full variable domain is DAMVIQNPRYQVTQFGKPVTLSCSQTLNHNVMYWYQQKSSQAPKLLFHYYDKDFNNEADTPDNFQSRRPNTSFCFLDIRSPGLGDTAMYLCATSRVNKAGYTFGSGTRLTVV.

The sample holds one count of this clonotype. This chain joins TRBV9 and TRBJ1-1; D might be TRBD1 (5 bases). Germline assignment: CDR1 SGDLS and CDR2 YYNGEE. With 0 bases removed from V and 4 bases from J, the gap between germline ends came to 7 bases. This CDR3 has 13 residues. The CDR3 bases are TGTGCCAGCAGCGTAGGGGGGTTCACTGAAGCTTTCTTT. Translation: CASSVGGFTEAFF.

V and J are TRBV24-1 and TRBJ1-1; 9 bases line up with TRBD1. CDR1 is KGHDR and CDR2 is SFDVKD in the germline V gene. The CDR3 consists of 14 residues. The V gene end was trimmed by 7 bases and the J gene end by 4 bases; junction bases not matched to a gene: 6. The CDR3 is CATREQGATTEAFF. CDR3 DNA sequence: TGTGCCACCAGAGAACAGGGGGCGACCACTGAAGCTTTCTTT.

The rearrangement joins TRBV7-2 to TRBJ2-7; 7 bases fit TRBD2. Trimming cost V 3 bases and J 6 bases; bases outside gene matches: 8. Germline lookup yields CDR1 SGHTA and CDR2 FQGNSA. This CDR3 comprises 14 residues. DNA of the CDR3: TGTGCCAGCAGCTTGGGCGGGAGTTTGGGCGAGCAGTACTTC. Amino acids: CASSLGGSLGEQYF. The whole variable domain, filled in from reference TRBV7-2 and TRBJ2-7, reads GAGVSQSPSNKVTEKGKDVELRCDPISGHTALYWYRQSLGQGLEFLIYFQGNSAPDKSGLPSDRFSAERTGGSVSTLTIQRTQQEDSAVYLCASSLGGSLGEQYFGPGTRLTVT.

This clonotype was counted at least ten times. The chain joins TRBV20-1 to TRBJ2-1; D may match TRBD1 or TRBD2 (6 bases each). This CDR3 contains 15 residues. V lost 1 base to trimming and J lost 4 bases, with 14 bases between them. The germline CDR1 and CDR2 sequences are DFQATT and SNEGSKA (reference sequence). CDR3 region: CSARVGGSGYNEQFF. Here the CDR3 DNA reads TGCAGTGCTAGAGTCGGGGGCTCGGGTTACAATGAGCAGTTCTTC.

This clonotype appeared a few times. The V gene is TRBV20-1, the J gene TRBJ2-7; D not resolved. Germline CDR1 and CDR2: DFQATT and SNEGSKA (reference sequence). The germline V and J ends were trimmed by 3 bases and 3 bases, with 12 bases remaining between them. The CDR3 is 13 residues long. Here the CDR3 reads CSARAGSIYEQYF. CDR3 DNA: TGCAGTGCTAGGGCCGGCAGTATCTACGAGCAGTACTTC.

This clonotype occurred a few times. The chain carries TRBV27 and TRBJ2-1; TRBD2 agrees at 13 bases. Trimming at V came to 5 bases and at J to 10 bases, leaving 11 bases not matched to a gene. Germline assignment: CDR1 MNHEY and CDR2 SMNVEV (reference sequence). This CDR3 has 16 residues. In DNA form, the CDR3 reads TGTGCCAGCAGTCGAGGACTAGCGGGAGTTGTGTGGGAGCAGTTCTTC. Translation gives CASSRGLAGVVWEQFF.

Of note for this clonotype: A junction end diverges from the germline sequence, so it may reflect a read error. This chain links TRBV20-1 with TRBJ2-7; D possibly corresponds to TRBD2 (5 bases). This CDR3 spans 13 amino acids. Germline values: CDR1 DFQATT, CDR2 SNEGSKA (reference sequence). CDR3 residues: CGASNIASYGQYF. CDR3 coding DNA: TGCGGTGCTAGTAATATAGCGTCCTACGGGCAGTACTTC.

Ten or more counts support this clonotype. The chain couples TRBV11-2 to TRBJ2-7, with 7 nucleotides matching TRBD1. Trimming cost V 0 bases and J 2 bases; bases outside gene matches: 13. CDR3 length: 18 amino acids. The germline CDR1 and CDR2 sequences are SGHAT and FQNNGV. The CDR3, as DNA: TGTGCCAGCAGCTTAGAGGGAACAGGGGCGACCCTTGCCTACGAGCAGTACTTC. Protein: CASSLEGTGATLAYEQYF.

This chain uses TRBV29-1 with TRBJ2-7; TRBD2 is a possible D gene (6 bases). The CDR3 extends over 11 amino acids. With 7 bases removed from V and 5 bases from J, the gap between germline ends came to 12 bases. The germline V gene has CDR1 SQVTM and CDR2 ANQGSEA. The CDR3 DNA follows: TGCAGCGCTGGTGGAGGGGACGAGCAGTACTTC. Protein sequence: CSAGGGDEQYF.

The table lists this clonotype with a few counts. The CDR3 sequence is CSARWGPTEQYF. In nucleotides, the CDR3 is TGCAGTGCTAGGTGGGGGCCTACCGAGCAGTACTTC. The chain recombines TRBV20-1 with TRBJ2-7, with a tentative D call TRBD1 (6 bases). V was trimmed by 3 bases and J by 6 bases, leaving 12 bases between them. This CDR3 has 12 residues. Germline CDR1 is DFQATT and CDR2 is SNEGSKA (reference sequence).

With respect to this clonotype: The CDR3 end shows no conserved phenylalanine or tryptophan, and so a read error is likely. The J gene is TRBJ2-1, the V gene TRBV5-1; TRBD2 agrees at 10 bases. The CDR3 extends over 18 amino acids. CDR1 is SGHRS, CDR2 YFSETQ, per germline. The CDR3 sequence: CAGSWGLAGVTSYNEQFS. The DNA for the CDR3 is TGCGCCGGCAGCTGGGGCCTAGCGGGAGTTACATCCTACAATGAGCAGTTCTCC.

The rearrangement links TRBV6-5 to TRBJ2-5, with TRBD2 matching over 13 bases. The CDR3 consists of 12 residues. The V gene end was trimmed by 5 bases and the J gene end by 12 bases; junction bases not matched to a gene: 3. From germline, CDR1 is MNHEY and CDR2 SVGAGI. The CDR3 DNA is TGTGCCAGCAGTCGACTAGCGGGAGGCAAGTACTTC. Amino acid sequence: CASSRLAGGKYF.

A single count supports this clonotype. The chain is built from TRBV20-1 and TRBJ2-1; 7 bases map to TRBD1. The germline CDR1 and CDR2 sequences are DFQATT and SNEGSKA (reference sequence). CDR3 length: 13 residues. The CDR3 region is CSPLGGSNNEQFF. As DNA, the CDR3 is TGCAGCCCGCTAGGGGGCAGCAACAATGAGCAGTTCTTC.

The rearrangement uses TRBV25-1 and TRBJ2-7, with D maybe TRBD2 (5 bases). V dropped 5 bases and J dropped 4 bases, with 12 bases sitting between them. The CDR3 is 13 amino acids. Looked up from germline, CDR1 is MGHDK and CDR2 is SYGVNS. As DNA, the CDR3 is TGTGCCAGCAGTCCGAATCGGGGTTACGAGCAGTACTTC. Translation gives CASSPNRGYEQYF.

This clonotype has more than one count but fewer than ten. The chain recombines TRBV2 with TRBJ2-5, with 12 bases that match TRBD2. The germline V gene encodes CDR1 SNHLY and CDR2 FYNNEI. This CDR3 spans 14 amino acids. After removal of 5 bases from V and 3 bases from J, the junction contained 1 base not matched to a gene. The CDR3 coding sequence is TGTGCCAGCAGTTGGACTAGCGGGAAAGAGACCCAGTACTTC. This gives the protein CASSWTSGKETQYF.

The chain uses TRBV15 and TRBJ1-2, with D unresolved. This CDR3 is 16 amino acids long. V was clipped by 1 base and J by 1 base, with 13 bases between them. Germline assignment: CDR1 LNHNV and CDR2 YYDKDF (reference sequence). The DNA for the CDR3 is TGTGCCACCAGCAGAGGGAGAGAGGATGGTAACTATGGCTACACCTTC. Protein sequence: CATSRGREDGNYGYTF.

The chain links TRBV7-9 to TRBJ2-1; 8 bases map to TRBD2. J gave up 6 bases and V 3 bases, and 4 bases lay outside the gene matches. Germline values: CDR1 SEHNR, CDR2 FQNEAQ (reference sequence). The CDR3 totals 14 residues. The CDR3 reads CASSLLAGTNEQFF. CDR3 coding DNA: TGTGCCAGCAGCTTGCTAGCGGGCACCAATGAGCAGTTCTTC.

This chain links TRBV7-3 with TRBJ2-7, with 12 positions matching TRBD2. Germline CDR1 reads SGHTA; CDR2 reads FQGTGA. V shed 6 bases and J 2 bases; nucleotides not matched to a gene: 17. The CDR3 extends over 19 amino acids. The CDR3 DNA follows: TGTGCCAGCAGTCCAAGAGGCCGGCTAGCGGGAGGGTCCCCCTACGAGCAGTACTTC. Its protein product is CASSPRGRLAGGSPYEQYF. Complete variable domain (other parts from reference TRBV7-3 and TRBJ2-7): GAGVSQTPSNKVTEKGKYVELRCDPISGHTALYWYRQSLGQGPEFLIYFQGTGAADDSGLPNDRFFAVRPEGSVSTLKIQRTERGDSAVYLCASSPRGRLAGGSPYEQYFGPGTRLTVT.

Sample share makes this clonotype medium-sized. The V and J genes are TRBV14 and TRBJ1-2; D gene unclear. V was cut by 5 bases and J by 4 bases, with 11 bases left in between. Germline V gene lookup returns CDR1 SGHDN and CDR2 FVKESK. This CDR3 has 13 residues. The DNA of the CDR3 is TGTGCCAGCAGCAGGCCTGGGGTCTATGGCTACACCTTC. Encoded protein: CASSRPGVYGYTF.

The chain carries TRBV5-4 and TRBJ2-7; TRBD1 matches 9 bases. This CDR3 is 15 amino acids long. In germline, CDR1 is SGHNT, CDR2 YYREEE (reference sequence). V was pared by 4 bases and J by 4 bases, with 9 bases of the junction left unmatched. Written as DNA, the CDR3 is TGTGCCAGCAGCACACAGGGGGCCTTAAAATACGAGCAGTACTTC. Translating gives CASSTQGALKYEQYF.

This chain links TRBV20-1 with TRBJ2-3, with D perhaps matching TRBD2 (5 bases). Trimming shortened V by 0 bases and J by 2 bases, and 12 bases separated the two germline ends. There are 15 residues in the CDR3. From germline, CDR1 is DFQATT and CDR2 SNEGSKA (reference sequence). In nucleotides, the CDR3 is TGCAGTGCTAGAGATCAGCGGATCATCACAGATACGCAGTATTTT. Its translation is CSARDQRIITDTQYF.

The chain joins TRBV2 to TRBJ2-7; perhaps TRBD1 as D (5 bases). The V and J ends lost 4 bases and 6 bases respectively, with 13 bases between them. CDR3 length equals 13 residues. Germline values: CDR1 SNHLY, CDR2 FYNNEI. The CDR3 region has the DNA TGTGCCAGCAGTGTATCGCCCAGGGCCGAGCAGTACTTC. It specifies CASSVSPRAEQYF.

The V call is TRBV20-1, the J call TRBJ1-1; TRBD1 might be the D (5 bases). The CDR3 extends over 15 amino acids. V was pared by 1 base and J by 0 bases, with 12 bases between. Germline V gene sequence: CDR1 DFQATT, CDR2 SNEGSKA (reference sequence). In DNA, the CDR3 is TGCAGTGCTAGAGTTCCGGGAGGGGTGAACACTGAAGCTTTCTTT. Amino acids: CSARVPGGVNTEAFF.

V gene TRBV5-1 combines with J gene TRBJ2-7; TRBD1 agrees at 7 bases. CDR3 length: 13 amino acids. The V segment lost 1 base and the J segment 5 bases; nucleotides outside the gene matches: 3. Per germline, CDR1 SGHRS and CDR2 YFSETQ. The CDR3 sequence: CASSLTGAHEQYF. The CDR3 DNA reads as TGCGCCAGCAGCTTGACAGGGGCCCACGAGCAGTACTTC.

This chain uses TRBV10-1 with TRBJ2-2, with TRBD1 as a possible D gene (5 bases). V gave up 6 bases and J gave up 3 bases, with 11 bases separating them. The CDR3 covers 14 residues. The germline V gene has CDR1 WNHNN and CDR2 SYGVQD (reference sequence). The CDR3 bases are TGCGCCAGCAGGGGGCGCGAGGACACCGGGGAGCTGTTTTTT. Translated, it gives CASRGREDTGELFF.

This clonotype is labeled medium-sized (0.01 to 0.1%). The DNA of the CDR3 is TGCAGTGGGTCAGAGGCCAGAGATACGCAGTATTTT. This translates into CSGSEARDTQYF. V is TRBV20-1 and J is TRBJ2-3; D is ambiguous. Trimming pared 7 bases from V and 5 bases from J, leaving 13 bases between. The CDR3 loop spans 12 amino acids. The germline CDR1 and CDR2 sequences are DFQATT and SNEGSKA (reference sequence).

The chain couples TRBV29-1 to TRBJ2-7, with D perhaps TRBD2 (6 bases). The CDR3 loop spans 14 amino acids. V shed 2 bases and J shed 6 bases, with 17 bases lying between them. Germline V gene data show CDR1 as SQVTM and CDR2 as ANQGSEA. CDR3 sequence (DNA): TGCAGCGTTGAACCGAGAGCGGGTCAACGCGAGCAGTACTTC. Encoded protein: CSVEPRAGQREQYF.